This TCR beta chain was sequenced in a study of technical replicates of blood from a handful of donors (dated by TCRdb to about 2017). Notes on this clone: The antigen it recognizes is unknown. Per-base qualities were not stored, and no clone one base away is much larger.

Spanning cysteine to phenylalanine, the CDR3 consists of 15 amino acids. The only DNA kept is the CDR3, 45 bases in frame from the first base. V is pruned by 0 bases and J by 4 bases, leaving 5 bases of the junction without a gene match. CDR1 and CDR2 are read off the germline V gene (reference sequence) as GTSNPN and SVGIG. The library relied on the immunoSEQ multiplex PCR assay. The table comes from immuneACCESS by way of TCRdb, which keeps in-frame sequences with V and J called. Part of the clones is missing from these tables; in studies checked, under half for an unresolved V gene and the rest for unknown reasons. In this sample the table shows around 80,000 clones, 70% to 90% of which occur a single time. The ten largest clones capture approximately 0.39% of the sample.

This chain joins TRBV30 to TRBJ2-5, with 10 bases matching TRBD2. Sequenced sample: T cells isolated from PBMCs. The sequence came from a human donor in good health. The CDR3 region: CAWSVWLAGAETQYF. The nucleotide sequence is given as TGTGCCTGGAGTGTTTGGCTAGCGGGAGCAGAGACCCAGTACTTC.